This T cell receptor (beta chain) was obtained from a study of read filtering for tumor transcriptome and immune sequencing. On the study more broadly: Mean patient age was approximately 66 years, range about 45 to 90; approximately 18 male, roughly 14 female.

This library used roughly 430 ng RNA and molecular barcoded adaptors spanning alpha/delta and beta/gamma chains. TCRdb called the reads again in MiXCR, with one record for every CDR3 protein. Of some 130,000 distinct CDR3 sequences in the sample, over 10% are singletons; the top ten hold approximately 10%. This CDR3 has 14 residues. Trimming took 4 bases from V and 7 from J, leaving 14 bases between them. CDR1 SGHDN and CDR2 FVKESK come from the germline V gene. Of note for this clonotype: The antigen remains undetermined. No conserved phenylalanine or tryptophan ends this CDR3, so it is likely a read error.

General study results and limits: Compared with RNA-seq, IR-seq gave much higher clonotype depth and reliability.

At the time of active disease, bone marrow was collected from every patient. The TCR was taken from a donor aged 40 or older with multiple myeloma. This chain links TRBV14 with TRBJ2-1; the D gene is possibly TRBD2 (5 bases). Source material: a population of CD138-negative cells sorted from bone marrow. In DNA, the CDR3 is TGTGCCAGCAGCCCTATCAGGTCGGGGAATGAGCAGTTCTGC. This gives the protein CASSPIRSGNEQFC.